This T cell receptor (beta chain) was captured in a study of blood T cell repertoires in COVID-19 (dated by TCRdb to 2020 to 2022). Broadly, across the study: Collaborator samples came from the United States, Italy and Spain and covered acute and convalescent phases of COVID-19. Samples came from the ongoing ImmuneRACE study (first 160 participants) plus 1,254 subjects from 6 global collaborators. Sample metadata almost always included a de-identified subject ID, COVID-19 status, age in years and sex. Subjects who had been exposed to COVID-19, were actively infected with it, or had recovered from it provided the deeply sampled blood TCRbeta repertoires that made up the dataset. The repertoires were released in a freely available public database intended as a resource for research on the immune response to SARS-CoV-2. The prospective study material was composed of cDNA or gDNA derived from T cells, B-cell-depleted T cells, or PBMCs. Where available, HLA class I and class II types were taken from metadata supplied by the sample provider and were not determined by assay-based typing. What the authors observed across the whole study: The quantity of clinical and demographic metadata differed by source and by participant and was supplied without curation.

One collaborating source in Seattle enrolled patients while the patients were actively infected and followed the patients over time throughout the course of disease. Whole blood was collected in K2EDTA tubes by collaborating institutions according to the institutions' own protocols. For TCRbeta analysis, collaborators shipped samples as frozen whole blood, isolated PBMCs, or DNA extracted from either of those sample types. The immunoSEQ Assay, a bias-controlled multiplex PCR, was used to amplify TCRbeta CDR3 regions from genomic DNA. The study's processing was this. Within the assay, amplification of reference gene primers was used to estimate how many nucleated cells each sample contained. To quantify the absolute abundance of each unique TCRbeta CDR3 rearrangement, sequence reads were collapsed and filtered. For each sample, productive Simpson clonality was calculated by taking the square root of Simpson's diversity index across productive rearrangements. TCRdb stores this immuneACCESS table with in-frame sequences only. Part of the clones is absent; in the studies checked, under half of the shortfall reflects unresolved V genes, and no reason is known for the rest. The DNA gave D and trimming, while V, J and clone size come from that table. The sample data list roughly 230,000 clones, and nearly 90% of these were observed just once. Of the sample, around 2.3% is held by the ten largest clones.

In the case of this clone: The clone's antigen remains unknown. No base quality values were provided; no much bigger clone lies one nucleotide off.

The CDR3 runs 13 amino acids, cysteine and phenylalanine included. The kept DNA is CDR3 alone, 39 bases in frame from the first base. A distance of 10 bases separates the germline ends of V and J, which lose 5 bases and 2 bases respectively. The germline V gene encodes CDR1 SEHNR and CDR2 FQNEAQ (reference sequence). Sample: peripheral blood. The chain employs TRBV7-9 and TRBJ2-7; matching of 5 bases hints at TRBD1 as the D gene. The receptor was derived from a woman aged 55 to 70 with COVID-19, enrolled during active disease. The CDR3 reads as follows: CASSPVGPYEQYF. The DNA sequence is TGTGCCAGCAGCCCGGTGGGGCCCTACGAGCAGTACTTC. With the portions outside the CDR3 filled from the reference TRBV7-9 and TRBJ2-7 genes, the complete variable region becomes DTGVSQNPRHKITKRGQNVTFRCDPISEHNRLYWYRQTLGQGPEFLTYFQNEAQLEKSRLLSDRFSAERPKGSFSTLEIQRTEQGDSAMYLCASSPVGPYEQYFGPGTRLTVT.